Presented here are 25 T cell receptor beta chains from one specimen sequenced in a study of control samples from healthy donors and cancer patients (TCRdb year 2020). Libraries were built with the immunoSEQ multiplex PCR assay. TCRdb mirrors the immuneACCESS table, restricted to in-frame sequences. Some clones are absent from its copies; in checked studies, under half trace to an unresolved V gene, and the reason for the others is unknown. The sample yields 230,000 or so clones; roughly 94% were counted once. Jointly, the top ten make up approximately 1.5% of the sample. The sequenced sample was blood. The receptor source for this set is a man aged 45-65 years in good health.

The chain joins TRBV3-1 (or the pseudogene TRBV3-2) to TRBJ2-3, with D hard to call. Between the trimmed V and J ends, which lost 4 bases and 0 bases, there was a span of 11 bases. Germline V gene data show CDR1 as LGHDT and CDR2 as YNNKEL (reference sequence). The CDR3 has 15 residues. The CDR3 DNA reads as TGTGCCAGCAGCCTAGGCGGCCTAAGCACAGATACGCAGTATTTT. This translates into CASSLGGLSTDTQYF.

V usage is TRBV6-5 and J usage is TRBJ2-7, with a weak D call TRBD1 (6 bases). The V and J ends lost 7 bases and 0 bases respectively, with 10 bases between them. CDR1 and CDR2 (germline): MNHEY, SVGAGI. The CDR3 runs 13 residues. CDR3 nucleotide sequence: TGTGCCAGCACTAGGACAGTCTCCTACGAGCAGTACGTC. Its translation is CASTRTVSYEQYV.

CDR3 nucleotides: TGTGCCAGCAGTTTCGACAGGGCTCACAATCAGCCCCAGCATTTT. Translating gives CASSFDRAHNQPQHF. This chain joins TRBV6-6 and TRBJ1-5; TRBD1 matches 7 bases. The junction had 6 bases not matched to a gene; V was cut back by 4 bases and J by 3 bases. From germline, CDR1 is MNHNY and CDR2 SVGAGI (reference sequence). This CDR3 has 15 amino acids.

The chain is built from TRBV5-1 and TRBJ2-5; 7 nucleotides align to TRBD1. Germline CDR1 is SGHRS and CDR2 is YFSETQ. The CDR3 extends over 14 amino acids. The V and J ends lost 3 bases and 4 bases, in that order; junction bases with no gene match: 6. Written as DNA, the CDR3 is TGCGCCAGCAGCTGGGGGACAGTTTCAGAGACCCAGTACTTC. Translating it yields CASSWGTVSETQYF.

V and J are TRBV9 and TRBJ2-1; D remains unclear. V was trimmed by 3 bases and J by 0 bases, leaving 13 bases between them. The V gene's germline CDR1 is SGDLS and CDR2 YYNGEE. CDR3 size: 16 residues. The CDR3: CASSARRWNSYNEQFF. CDR3 DNA: TGTGCCAGCAGCGCTAGGCGCTGGAACTCCTACAATGAGCAGTTCTTC.

CDR3 residues: CASSFRNTPYYGYTF. For the CDR3, the DNA is TGTGCCAGCAGCTTCCGGAATACACCTTATTATGGCTACACCTTC. V gene TRBV5-6 combines with J gene TRBJ1-2; D gene uncertain. From germline, CDR1 is SGHDT and CDR2 YYEEEE. The CDR3 spans 15 residues. V lost 2 bases and J lost 5, with 16 bases in between.

The gene calls are TRBV24-1 and TRBJ2-1; 8 positions agree with TRBD1. With V trimmed by 9 bases and J by 10 bases, 10 bases remained unmatched. The CDR3 has 13 amino acids. Per germline, CDR1 KGHDR and CDR2 SFDVKD. The CDR3 DNA reads as TGTGCCACCGAGGACAGGGCCCCCAAGGAGCAGTTCTTC. Residues: CATEDRAPKEQFF.

This chain joins TRBV18 and TRBJ1-5; D uncertain. The CDR3 totals 14 residues. Trimming shortened V by 2 bases and J by 5 bases, and 10 bases separated the two germline ends. Germline CDR1 reads KGHSH; CDR2 reads LQKENI. This CDR3 reads CASSPTGGDQPQHF. As DNA, the CDR3 is TGTGCCAGCTCACCAACTGGTGGGGATCAGCCCCAGCATTTT.

The chain uses TRBV5-6 and TRBJ2-1; D is perhaps TRBD1 or TRBD2 (6 bases each). The CDR3 extends over 14 amino acids. The V and J ends lost 6 bases and 6 bases respectively, with 16 bases between them. Germline lookup yields CDR1 SGHDT and CDR2 YYEEEE. This CDR3 is CASTQRGGSNEQFF. CDR3 nucleotides: TGTGCCAGCACCCAGAGAGGGGGGTCCAATGAGCAGTTCTTC.

The chain uses TRBV7-2 and TRBJ2-2, with 8 bases fitting TRBD1. The CDR3 consists of 15 residues. Per germline, CDR1 SGHTA and CDR2 FQGNSA. V shed 5 bases, J shed 6 bases, and the junction held 8 bases outside the gene matches. The CDR3 region is CASSNGQGWSGELFF. CDR3 in DNA: TGTGCCAGCAGCAACGGACAGGGTTGGTCCGGGGAGCTGTTTTTT.

This clone is a singleton in its sample. V and J are TRBV5-1 and TRBJ1-1; D is unclear. Trimming removed 7 bases from V and 7 bases from J, with 11 bases in between. The CDR3 extends over 11 amino acids. Germline CDR1 is SGHRS and CDR2 is YFSETQ. This CDR3 is CASLKAGEAFF. In nucleotides, the CDR3 is TGCGCCAGCCTGAAGGCGGGTGAAGCTTTCTTT.

Comments on this clone: The same CDR3 arises from other DNA sequences in this sample as well. V is TRBV2 and J is TRBJ1-4; 8 nucleotides agree with TRBD1. The V gene end was trimmed by 8 bases and the J gene end by 8 bases; junction bases not matched to a gene: 10. This CDR3 region has 14 residues. The germline V gene has CDR1 SNHLY and CDR2 FYNNEI. The CDR3 region is CASQSWDRREKLFF. The CDR3 DNA sequence: TGTGCCAGCCAATCGTGGGACAGGAGAGAAAAACTGTTTTTT.

The V call is TRBV7-9, the J call TRBJ2-3; 10 nucleotides agree with TRBD2. The germline CDR1 and CDR2 sequences are SEHNR and FQNEAQ (reference sequence). This CDR3 region has 15 residues. Trimming took 4 bases from V and 2 from J; bases not matched to a gene: 3. The CDR3 loop is CASSSAGGHTDTQYF. The CDR3 nucleotides read TGTGCCAGCAGCTCAGCGGGGGGGCACACAGATACGCAGTATTTT.

V is TRBV10-3 and J is TRBJ2-7, with D perhaps TRBD2 (7 bases). Germline CDR1 reads ENHRY; CDR2 reads SYGVKD. The CDR3 spans 17 residues. V was pared by 3 bases and J by 2 bases, with 20 bases between. The CDR3, as DNA: TGTGCCATCAGTGACTCGAGAGGGGGGGCTGCTCCCTACGAGCAGTACTTC. Protein product: CAISDSRGGAAPYEQYF.

The rearrangement links TRBV27 to TRBJ2-7; a possible D gene is TRBD2 (6 bases). Germline CDR1 reads MNHEY; CDR2 reads SMNVEV (reference sequence). V was trimmed by 7 bases and J by 0 bases, leaving 22 bases between them. The CDR3 contains 17 residues. The CDR3 region has the DNA TGTGCCAGCACCCCCCTGGAGTGGGGGGTTCTCTCCTACGAGCAGTACGTC. This encodes CASTPLEWGVLSYEQYV.

The V and J genes are TRBV6-1 and TRBJ2-6; D is unresolved. Germline loops: CDR1 MNHNS, CDR2 SASEGT. The CDR3 totals 15 residues. The V end was cut by 1 base, the J end by 1 base, with 5 bases between. The CDR3 coding sequence is TGTGCCAGCAGTGAAGGACAATCTGGGGCCAACGTCCTGACTTTC. It codes for CASSEGQSGANVLTF.

This chain connects TRBV7-2 to TRBJ2-3; the D is unclear. This CDR3 is 15 amino acids long. Trimming took 1 base from V and 0 from J, leaving 8 bases between them. Germline CDR1 and CDR2: SGHTA and FQGNSA. The CDR3 DNA reads as TGTGCCAGCAGCTTAGACGCAACTAGCACAGATACGCAGTATTTT. It is translated as CASSLDATSTDTQYF. Variable domain in full (rest from reference TRBV7-2 and TRBJ2-3): GAGVSQSPSNKVTEKGKDVELRCDPISGHTALYWYRQSLGQGLEFLIYFQGNSAPDKSGLPSDRFSAERTGGSVSTLTIQRTQQEDSAVYLCASSLDATSTDTQYFGPGTRLTVL.

Note on this clone: Other DNA sequences in this specimen translate into the identical CDR3. The rearrangement uses TRBV29-1 and TRBJ1-5; 7 positions agree with TRBD1. The CDR3 is made up of 12 amino acids. The ends lost 6 bases at V and 2 bases at J; junction bases unmatched: 1. Germline V gene lookup returns CDR1 SQVTM and CDR2 ANQGSEA. The CDR3 is CSVGQGNQPQHF. In nucleotides, the CDR3 is TGCAGCGTAGGACAGGGCAATCAGCCCCAGCATTTT.

The chain combines TRBV12-2 with TRBJ2-7; the table's D call TRBD1 went unverified against the DNA. TRBV12-2 is flagged as a pseudogene. The CDR3 loop spans 13 amino acids. This CDR3 is CASRLSLAAVQYV. CDR3 DNA: TGTGCAAGTCGCTTATCATTGGCCGCAGTGCAGTACGTC.

This clone was counted a single time. The J gene is TRBJ2-5, the V gene TRBV20-1, with a weak D call TRBD2 (6 bases). V lost 3 bases and J lost 9, with 11 bases in between. CDR1 DFQATT and CDR2 SNEGSKA come from the germline V gene (reference sequence). The CDR3 has 11 amino acids. Here the CDR3 DNA reads TGCAGTGCTAGGAATAGGGAGGCCCAGTACTTC. It codes for CSARNREAQYF.

This clone was observed a handful of times. The rearrangement joins TRBV27 to TRBJ1-1; 8 bases align to TRBD1. The CDR3 spans 20 residues. The junction had 17 bases not matched to a gene; V was cut back by 2 bases and J by 0 bases. Germline V gives CDR1 MNHEY, CDR2 SMNVEV (reference sequence). CDR3 loop: CASSLNPASQGARVNTEAFF. The CDR3 DNA reads TGTGCCAGCAGTTTAAACCCCGCTTCCCAGGGGGCCCGGGTGAACACTGAAGCTTTCTTT.

This clone was observed a single time. The chain has TRBV2 and TRBJ1-5; TRBD1 might be the D (6 bases). Trimming took off 4 bases at V and 0 bases at J, with 19 bases between the two ends. The germline CDR1 and CDR2 sequences are SNHLY and FYNNEI. The CDR3 runs 18 residues. CDR3: CASSVWRGLGYSNQPQHF. For the CDR3, the DNA is TGTGCCAGCAGTGTTTGGCGGGGGCTGGGATATAGCAATCAGCCCCAGCATTTT.

The J gene is TRBJ1-1, the V gene TRBV7-9; tentatively, D is TRBD1 (5 bases). CDR1 SEHNR and CDR2 FQNEAQ come from the germline V gene (reference sequence). This CDR3 is 15 amino acids long. The ends were cut back, 5 bases at V and 1 base at J, with 14 bases in the middle. The DNA for the CDR3 is TGTGCCAGCAGCCCCTTAGGGGCCCCGAACACTGAAGCTTTCTTT. Translating gives CASSPLGAPNTEAFF.

This rearrangement joins TRBV10-2 to TRBJ2-1; 12 bases agree with TRBD2. The CDR3 is 17 amino acids. The junction had 14 bases not matched to a gene; V was cut back by 8 bases and J by 6 bases. Germline V CDR1 and CDR2: WSHSY, SAAADI. The CDR3 loop is CASAARASGGAGNEQFF. The CDR3 region has the DNA TGCGCCAGCGCGGCTCGAGCTAGCGGGGGGGCAGGCAATGAGCAGTTCTTC.

This clone appeared once. The sample contains more than one DNA sequence encoding this CDR3. The chain employs TRBV5-1 and TRBJ2-2; no definite D call. V shed 4 bases and J shed 6 bases, with 16 bases lying between them. The CDR3 covers 15 residues. Germline loops: CDR1 SGHRS, CDR2 YFSETQ. For the CDR3, the DNA is TGCGCCAGCAGCCCCGGGTTCGTGGCTCCCGGGGAGCTGTTTTTT. As protein: CASSPGFVAPGELFF.